The rows below give T cell receptor beta chains drawn from one sample of a study of response to subunit inactivated influenza vaccine. TCRdb called the RT-PCR reads again in MiXCR, with one record for every CDR3 protein. Of 500,000 or so distinct CDR3 sequences listed, more than 15% are singletons. The source was CD4+ T cells sorted from PBMCs, collected 23 to 25 months after vaccination. These TCRs come from a man aged 50 to 69 who received an inactivated influenza vaccine. CDR3s include the opening cysteine and the closing phenylalanine or tryptophan. Each record gives: D gene, J gene, CDR3 length, clone size, V gene, CDR3 protein, CDR3 DNA. D genes are given only for firm matches. Part of the rows lack a size; the others show once, few, many or a class for expanded clones.

d_gene: TRBD2
j_gene: TRBJ2-1
len: 15
abundance: NA
v_gene: TRBV12-3/TRBV12-4
CDR3aa: CASSISGLSYNEQFF
CDR3nt: TGTGCCAGCAGTATTAGCGGGCTATCCTACAATGAGCAGTTCTTC

d_gene: NA
j_gene: TRBJ2-3
len: 13
abundance: few
v_gene: TRBV3-1
CDR3aa: CASSQVLSDTQYF
CDR3nt: TGTGCCAGCAGCCAAGTACTTAGTGATACGCAGTATTTT

d_gene: NA
j_gene: TRBJ2-1
len: 11
abundance: many
v_gene: TRBV12-3/TRBV12-4
CDR3aa: CASIARGEQFF
CDR3nt: TGTGCCAGCATTGCTCGCGGTGAGCAGTTCTTC

d_gene: NA
j_gene: TRBJ2-3
len: 16
abundance: few
v_gene: TRBV5-1
CDR3aa: CASSLVGGTRTDTQYF
CDR3nt: TGCGCCAGCAGCTTGGTTGGGGGCACGAGGACAGATACGCAGTATTTT

d_gene: NA
j_gene: TRBJ2-3
len: 14
abundance: few
v_gene: TRBV20-1
CDR3aa: CSAREGSYTDTQYF
CDR3nt: TGCAGTGCTAGAGAGGGCTCGTACACAGATACGCAGTATTTT

d_gene: NA
j_gene: TRBJ1-4
len: 18
abundance: NA
v_gene: TRBV20-1
CDR3aa: CSASPGHQPPNFNEKLFF
CDR3nt: TGCAGTGCTAGTCCGGGACACCAACCTCCTAACTTTAATGAAAAACTGTTTTTT

d_gene: NA
j_gene: TRBJ1-2
len: 12
abundance: many
v_gene: TRBV6-5
CDR3aa: CASRGQTRGYTF
CDR3nt: TGTGCCAGCAGAGGGCAAACTCGTGGCTACACCTTC

d_gene: NA
j_gene: TRBJ2-7
len: 16
abundance: few
v_gene: TRBV5-8
CDR3aa: CASSLATGHISYEQYF
CDR3nt: TGTGCCAGCAGCTTGGCCACCGGACATATCTCCTACGAGCAGTACTTC

d_gene: TRBD1
j_gene: TRBJ2-1
len: 15
abundance: NA
v_gene: TRBV5-1
CDR3aa: CASSDSTGVTFEQFF
CDR3nt: TGCGCCAGCAGCGACTCGACAGGGGTGACTTTTGAGCAGTTCTTC

d_gene: TRBD2
j_gene: TRBJ2-1
len: 16
abundance: few
v_gene: TRBV14
CDR3aa: CASSDLGGRSYNEQFF
CDR3nt: TGTGCCAGCAGCGATCTAGGCGGGAGGAGCTACAATGAGCAGTTCTTC

d_gene: NA
j_gene: TRBJ2-1
len: 13
abundance: NA
v_gene: TRBV11-2
CDR3aa: CASSWAVYNEQFF
CDR3nt: TGTGCCAGCAGCTGGGCGGTATACAATGAGCAGTTCTTC

d_gene: NA
j_gene: TRBJ2-3
len: 15
abundance: NA
v_gene: TRBV12-3/TRBV12-4
CDR3aa: CASSLFQGVVNTQYF
CDR3nt: TGTGCCAGCAGTTTGTTCCAGGGAGTGGTTAATACGCAGTATTTT

d_gene: TRBD1
j_gene: TRBJ1-1
len: 15
abundance: NA
v_gene: TRBV5-1
CDR3aa: CASSANRGANTEAFF
CDR3nt: TGCGCCAGCAGCGCAAACAGGGGAGCGAACACTGAAGCTTTCTTT

d_gene: TRBD1
j_gene: TRBJ1-2
len: 17
abundance: few
v_gene: TRBV5-1
CDR3aa: CASSGNVRGQGNVGYTF
CDR3nt: TGCGCCAGCAGCGGGAACGTTCGCGGACAGGGGAATGTGGGCTACACCTTC

d_gene: NA
j_gene: TRBJ2-3
len: 14
abundance: few
v_gene: TRBV30
CDR3aa: CAWRRASGGGTQYF
CDR3nt: TGTGCCTGGAGGCGGGCTTCCGGGGGTGGTACGCAGTATTTT

d_gene: NA
j_gene: TRBJ2-3
len: 14
abundance: NA
v_gene: TRBV30
CDR3aa: CAWSVNSGTDTQYF
CDR3nt: TGTGCCTGGAGTGTAAACAGCGGCACAGATACGCAGTATTTT

d_gene: TRBD2
j_gene: TRBJ2-7
len: 16
abundance: few
v_gene: TRBV10-3
CDR3aa: CAISASGLAGLMEQYF
CDR3nt: TGTGCCATCAGTGCCTCGGGACTAGCGGGACTCATGGAGCAGTACTTC

d_gene: TRBD1
j_gene: TRBJ2-1
len: 16
abundance: NA
v_gene: TRBV7-6
CDR3aa: CASSLDPGQGYNEQFF
CDR3nt: TGTGCCAGCAGCTTAGATCCTGGACAGGGCTACAATGAGCAGTTCTTC

d_gene: NA
j_gene: TRBJ2-5
len: 13
abundance: few
v_gene: TRBV7-2
CDR3aa: CASSLGTVETQYF
CDR3nt: TGTGCCAGCAGCTTAGGGACAGTAGAGACCCAGTACTTC

d_gene: TRBD2
j_gene: TRBJ2-1
len: 18
abundance: NA
v_gene: TRBV25-1
CDR3aa: CASSGGLLAGVTYNEQFF
CDR3nt: TGTGCCAGCAGTGGTGGGTTGTTAGCGGGAGTAACCTACAATGAGCAGTTCTTC

d_gene: NA
j_gene: TRBJ1-1
len: 15
abundance: few
v_gene: TRBV18
CDR3aa: CASSTRGGLNTEAFF
CDR3nt: TGTGCCAGCTCTACCCGGGGGGGGCTGAACACTGAAGCTTTCTTT

d_gene: NA
j_gene: TRBJ1-6
len: 16
abundance: few
v_gene: TRBV3-1
CDR3aa: CASRSKSGWVGSPLHF
CDR3nt: TGTGCCAGCAGGAGCAAGTCCGGTTGGGTGGGTTCACCCCTCCACTTT

d_gene: TRBD2
j_gene: TRBJ2-4
len: 17
abundance: few
v_gene: TRBV3-1
CDR3aa: CASSGRGLAGAKNIQYF
CDR3nt: TGTGCCAGCAGCGGACGGGGACTAGCGGGTGCCAAAAACATTCAGTACTTC

d_gene: NA
j_gene: TRBJ1-2
len: 16
abundance: NA
v_gene: TRBV7-9
CDR3aa: CASSLAGAGFNYGYTF
CDR3nt: TGTGCCAGCAGCTTAGCTGGGGCAGGGTTTAACTATGGCTACACCTTC

d_gene: NA
j_gene: TRBJ2-7
len: 13
abundance: few
v_gene: TRBV30
CDR3aa: CAWSASVRYEQYF
CDR3nt: TGTGCCTGGAGTGCCTCGGTCCGGTACGAGCAGTACTTC

d_gene: NA
j_gene: TRBJ2-4
len: 15
abundance: few
v_gene: TRBV4-1
CDR3aa: CASSFIRTEKNIQYF
CDR3nt: TGCGCCAGCAGCTTTATCAGGACAGAGAAAAACATTCAGTACTTC

d_gene: NA
j_gene: TRBJ2-3
len: 16
abundance: many
v_gene: TRBV10-3
CDR3aa: CAISDSRAAGTDTQYF
CDR3nt: TGTGCCATCAGTGACAGTCGGGCCGCTGGCACAGATACGCAGTATTTT

d_gene: NA
j_gene: TRBJ2-2
len: 13
abundance: NA
v_gene: TRBV3-1
CDR3aa: CASSLILTGELFF
CDR3nt: TGTGCCAGCAGCCTAATCCTCACCGGGGAGCTGTTTTTT

d_gene: NA
j_gene: TRBJ2-7
len: 11
abundance: many
v_gene: TRBV29-1
CDR3aa: CSVGTAGEQYF
CDR3nt: TGCAGCGTTGGGACAGCGGGCGAGCAGTACTTC

d_gene: NA
j_gene: TRBJ2-3
len: 14
abundance: NA
v_gene: TRBV10-3
CDR3aa: CAISDGRRGGTQYF
CDR3nt: TGTGCCATCAGTGATGGCCGGCGGGGAGGTACGCAGTATTTT

d_gene: NA
j_gene: TRBJ2-7
len: 13
abundance: NA
v_gene: TRBV29-1
CDR3aa: CSVDPGLSGEQYF
CDR3nt: TGCAGCGTTGATCCGGGACTGTCGGGGGAGCAGTACTTC

d_gene: NA
j_gene: TRBJ2-7
len: 13
abundance: NA
v_gene: TRBV20-1
CDR3aa: CSASRQSSYEQYF
CDR3nt: TGCAGTGCTAGCAGGCAGAGCTCCTACGAGCAGTACTTC

d_gene: NA
j_gene: TRBJ2-3
len: 15
abundance: NA
v_gene: TRBV20-1
CDR3aa: CSARDRGGAADTQYF
CDR3nt: TGCAGTGCTAGAGATCGGGGCGGCGCAGCAGATACGCAGTATTTT

d_gene: NA
j_gene: TRBJ2-3
len: 13
abundance: few
v_gene: TRBV7-2
CDR3aa: CASSLLRGVTQYF
CDR3nt: TGTGCCAGCAGCTTATTACGGGGAGTTACGCAGTATTTT

d_gene: TRBD1
j_gene: TRBJ1-3
len: 13
abundance: NA
v_gene: TRBV2
CDR3aa: CASSVQGANTIYF
CDR3nt: TGTGCCAGCAGCGTTCAGGGGGCTAACACCATATATTTT

d_gene: NA
j_gene: TRBJ1-6
len: 15
abundance: few
v_gene: TRBV4-2
CDR3aa: CASSQEWELNSPLHF
CDR3nt: TGTGCCAGCAGCCAAGAGTGGGAGCTGAATTCACCCCTCCACTTT

d_gene: NA
j_gene: TRBJ1-2
len: 12
abundance: NA
v_gene: TRBV11-2
CDR3aa: CASSSLNYGYTF
CDR3nt: TGTGCCAGCAGCTCCCTTAACTATGGCTACACCTTC

d_gene: NA
j_gene: TRBJ2-7
len: 11
abundance: NA
v_gene: TRBV28
CDR3aa: CASSTIYEQYF
CDR3nt: TGTGCCAGCAGCACCATCTACGAGCAGTACTTC